A selection of T cell receptor beta chains follows, all from one sample in a study of blood T cell repertoires in COVID-19. TCRdb's table, derived via immunoSEQ multiplex PCR, lists solely in-frame clones and lacks some. Among about 120,000 clones listed, around 78% were seen once. The source material was peripheral blood. The receptors were sampled from an older man with acute or convalescent COVID-19. Each CDR3 is given with its conserved first and last residue. A D gene is named only where the DNA matches it firmly. Clone size, where shown, is once, few, many, or a class for clones that have expanded.

TRBV9	.	14	TRBJ2-2	.	TGTGCCAGCAACTTACAGGGGAACACCGGGGAGCTGTTTTTT	CASNLQGNTGELFF
TRBV10-1	.	20	TRBJ1-5	.	TGCGCCAGCAGAGCCGGACAGAGGCCCGAATTTTCACCTCGGGCTAAGCCCCAGCATTTT	CASRAGQRPEFSPRAKPQHF
TRBV6-2/TRBV6-3	.	14	TRBJ1-5	.	TGTGCCAGCAGTATGACGGGGGGCAATCAGCCCCAGCATTTT	CASSMTGGNQPQHF
TRBV19	.	17	TRBJ1-5	.	TGTGCCAGTAGTATAGGGGAGGGGGGGCCTCTACAGCAGCCCCAGCATTTT	CASSIGEGGPLQQPQHF
TRBV25-1	.	15	TRBJ1-2	TRBD1	TGTGCCAGCAGTGAATATACCAGGGGGCCGTTCGGCTACACCTTC	CASSEYTRGPFGYTF
TRBV6-5	.	15	TRBJ1-5	TRBD1	TGTGCCAGCAGCGCATCCGGGACAGGGGGGCAGCCCCAGCATTTT	CASSASGTGGQPQHF
TRBV4-3	once	15	TRBJ1-2	.	TGCGCCAGCAGCCAAGTCGGGGGGCCCTCGGGAGGCTACACCTTC	CASSQVGGPSGGYTF
TRBV19	.	15	TRBJ2-5	.	TGTGCCAGTAGTATAGGGACAGTCAACGAAGAGACCCAGTACTTC	CASSIGTVNEETQYF
TRBV7-6	.	15	TRBJ1-3	TRBD1	TGTGCCAGCAGCCCGCCGACAGGGTCTGGAAACACCATATATTTT	CASSPPTGSGNTIYF
TRBV6-5	once	15	TRBJ2-1	TRBD1	TGTGCCAGCAGTTTGGACAGGTGGGCATACAATGAGCAGTTCTTC	CASSLDRWAYNEQFF
TRBV28	.	14	TRBJ1-1	.	TGTGCCAGCAGTCCTCGGGGGGGGGCTGAGTCAGCTTTCTTT	CASSPRGGAESAFF
TRBV7-9	.	13	TRBJ1-2	TRBD1	TGTGCCAGCAGCTTTGGGACAGACTATGGCTACACCTTC	CASSFGTDYGYTF
TRBV15	few	13	TRBJ1-2	.	TGTGCCACACGGTTGGGGGCGAACTATGGCTACACCTTC	CATRLGANYGYTF
TRBV14	.	13	TRBJ1-1	.	TGTGCCAGCAGCCAAGATCAGAACACTGAAGCTTTCTTT	CASSQDQNTEAFF
TRBV5-1	.	15	TRBJ1-1	TRBD1	TGCGCCAGCAGCCCTCCCCCGGACAGGGGACTTGAAGCTTTCTTT	CASSPPPDRGLEAFF
TRBV6-2/TRBV6-3	.	16	TRBJ2-5	TRBD2	TGTGCCAGCAGTTCCAGACTAGCGGGGGGGCAAGAGACCCAGTACTTC	CASSSRLAGGQETQYF
TRBV19	.	16	TRBJ2-2	.	TGTGCCAGTATCTCAATCCGGGAAGGGAACACCGGGGAGCTGTTTTTT	CASISIREGNTGELFF
TRBV7-8	.	14	TRBJ1-5	.	TGTGCCAGCAGCTTAGTTGAGGGGGATCAGCCCCAGCATTTT	CASSLVEGDQPQHF
TRBV4-3	once	17	TRBJ1-4	.	TGCGCCAGCAGCCAAGAGGGAGGGTATACAACTAATGAAAAACTGTTTTTT	CASSQEGGYTTNEKLFF
TRBV5-1	.	15	TRBJ2-7	TRBD1	TGCGCCAGCAGCTTGGCCGGGACAGGGATATACGAGCAGTACTTC	CASSLAGTGIYEQYF
TRBV7-2	.	13	TRBJ2-7	.	TGTGCCAGCAGCTTAGTCGGGGAGTACGAGCAGTACTTC	CASSLVGEYEQYF
TRBV5-1	.	15	TRBJ1-4	.	TGCGCCAGCAGCTTGGAAGGAGCGGTATGGGAAAAACTGTTTTTT	CASSLEGAVWEKLFF
TRBV5-1	.	15	TRBJ1-1	.	TGCGCCAGCAGCTTGGAGGGGCCACCGAACACTGAAGCTTTCTTT	CASSLEGPPNTEAFF
TRBV28	.	14	TRBJ1-1	.	TGTGCCAGCAGTTTGGGACTGTTGAACACTGAAGCTTTCTTT	CASSLGLLNTEAFF
TRBV4-3	few	16	TRBJ1-4	.	TGCGCCAGCAGCCAAGATTTAGGGGCGACTAATGAAAAACTGTTTTTT	CASSQDLGATNEKLFF
TRBV4-3	.	14	TRBJ1-4	TRBD1	TGCGCCAGCAGCCAGGGTAACAGGGGTGAAAAACTGTTTTTT	CASSQGNRGEKLFF
TRBV25-1	.	16	TRBJ2-2	TRBD1	TGTGCCAGCAGTGAATGGGACAGGGGGAACACCGGGGAGCTGTTTTTT	CASSEWDRGNTGELFF
TRBV5-4	.	16	TRBJ1-3	.	TGTGCCAGCAGCTTGGGATCCGGGACATCGGGAAACACCATATATTTT	CASSLGSGTSGNTIYF
TRBV4-3	.	14	TRBJ1-3	.	TGCGCCAGCAGCCGGACATCTGGGGGAAACACCATATATTTT	CASSRTSGGNTIYF
TRBV5-1	.	16	TRBJ1-3	TRBD1	TGCGCCAGCAGCTTGGTTGGGACAGGGTCCGGAAACACCATATATTTT	CASSLVGTGSGNTIYF
TRBV7-2	.	18	TRBJ1-2	TRBD1	TGTGCCAGCAGCTTAGTAGGGACAGGGTGGAGGGGAGGGTATGGCTACACCTTC	CASSLVGTGWRGGYGYTF
TRBV6-5	.	15	TRBJ2-7	.	TGTGCCAGCAGGCCACAGCCCCCTCTACCCTACGAGCAGTACTTC	CASRPQPPLPYEQYF
TRBV29-1	.	12	TRBJ2-5	.	TGCAGCGTTGTTTGGGGGCGGGAGACCCAGTACTTC	CSVVWGRETQYF
TRBV10-1	.	15	TRBJ2-4	.	TGCGCCAGCAGTGAAAACAGGGCCGCCAAAAACATTCAGTACTTC	CASSENRAAKNIQYF
TRBV2	.	16	TRBJ2-5	TRBD1	TGTGCCAGCAGATTCCCGGGACAGGGGGCGGGGGAGACCCAGTACTTC	CASRFPGQGAGETQYF
TRBV10-3	.	12	TRBJ2-1	.	TGTGCCATCAGTGAAATGGGAGATGAGCAGTTCTTC	CAISEMGDEQFF
TRBV5-1	few	18	TRBJ2-1	TRBD1	TGCGCCAGCAGCGAGACAGGGGGGACTTCCAGCTCCTACAATGAGCAGTTCTTC	CASSETGGTSSSYNEQFF
TRBV7-9	.	17	TRBJ1-2	TRBD1	TGTGCCACCAACATTTGGGGACAGGGGGCGCTACGCTATGGCTACACCTTC	CATNIWGQGALRYGYTF
TRBV19	.	17	TRBJ2-2	TRBD1	TGTGCCAGTAGTAGCATACGACAGGGATCGAACACCGGGGAGCTGTTTTTT	CASSSIRQGSNTGELFF